The 21 T cell receptor beta chains given below trace back to one sample, sequenced in a study of shared clonotypes between healthy human individuals. TCRdb keeps only in-frame clones here, not all; method: immunoSEQ multiplex PCR. The data hold roughly 650,000 clones, with about 95% observed a single time. Terminally differentiated effector memory CD45RA+ cells were left out of the naive CD8 fraction, which was CD45RO-negative and positively selected for CCR7. Sequencing input: naive CD8+ T cells sorted from blood. The receptor set was obtained from a woman under 40 in good health.

The chain has TRBV13 and TRBJ2-1; possibly TRBD1 or TRBD2 for D (5 bases each). Trimming took 5 bases from V and 7 from J, leaving 18 bases between them. Germline V gives CDR1 PRHDT, CDR2 FYEKMQ (reference sequence). This CDR3 is 15 amino acids long. The CDR3 here is CASSPWGGSANEQFF. In DNA, the CDR3 is TGTGCCAGCAGCCCATGGGGCGGTAGCGCTAATGAGCAGTTCTTC.

This chain uses TRBV6-5 with TRBJ2-7, with a tentative D call TRBD2 (6 bases). The CDR3 is 15 residues long. Trimming took off 10 bases at V and 0 bases at J, with 19 bases between the two ends. Germline CDR1 MNHEY, CDR2 SVGAGI. CDR3 loop: CANGPGLASSYEQYF. The CDR3 coding sequence is TGTGCCAACGGCCCGGGACTCGCAAGCTCCTACGAGCAGTACTTC.

The V call is TRBV2, the J call TRBJ1-1, with 8 bases aligning to TRBD1. J lost 5 bases, V lost 6 bases, and 14 bases had no gene match. This CDR3 has 16 amino acids. Per the germline V gene, CDR1 is SNHLY and CDR2 is FYNNEI. The CDR3 nucleotides read TGTGCCAGCAGCGGCCGACAGGGGAGTAAGTTAACTGAAGCTTTCTTT. This translates into CASSGRQGSKLTEAFF.

The rearrangement links TRBV10-3 to TRBJ2-7, with TRBD2 identical over 9 bases. CDR3 length: 15 residues. The V gene's germline CDR1 is ENHRY and CDR2 SYGVKD. V trimming: 0 bases; J trimming: 6 bases; junction bases outside the gene matches: 6. The CDR3 is CAISESGREGLEQYF. The CDR3, as DNA: TGTGCCATCAGTGAGTCAGGGCGGGAGGGCCTCGAGCAGTACTTC.

This chain joins TRBV27 and TRBJ2-1; 11 bases fit TRBD2. J gave up 9 bases and V 5 bases, and 3 bases lay outside the gene matches. The CDR3 is 13 residues long. CDR1 and CDR2 from the germline V gene are MNHEY and SMNVEV (reference sequence). The CDR3 bases are TGTGCCAGCAGTGGACTAGCGGGCGGTGAGCAGTTCTTC. Encoded protein: CASSGLAGGEQFF.

The chain carries TRBV4-1 and TRBJ2-2, with TRBD1 matching 8 bases. V was clipped by 2 bases and J by 5 bases; unmatched bases: 13. Germline V gene data show CDR1 as MGHRA and CDR2 as YSYEKL. This CDR3 is 18 amino acids long. CDR3 sequence reads: CASSQHGQGLTLTGELFF. In nucleotides, the CDR3 is TGCGCCAGCAGCCAACACGGACAGGGTTTAACTCTTACCGGGGAGCTGTTTTTT.

This chain joins TRBV4-1 and TRBJ1-1; 8 nucleotides align to TRBD1. The germline CDR1 and CDR2 sequences are MGHRA and YSYEKL. The CDR3 is made up of 14 amino acids. V lost 3 bases and J lost 8; bases outside the gene matches: 8. The chain's CDR3 is CASSQGTGVSEAFF. The CDR3 DNA follows: TGCGCCAGCAGCCAGGGGACAGGCGTATCCGAAGCTTTCTTT.

This sequence joins TRBV7-9 and TRBJ1-2; unclear D gene. The germline CDR1 and CDR2 sequences are SEHNR and FQNEAQ (reference sequence). With 6 bases removed from V and 0 bases from J, the gap between germline ends came to 5 bases. This CDR3 has 12 residues. The CDR3 is CASRGANYGYTF. The CDR3 coding sequence is TGTGCCAGCAGAGGAGCTAACTATGGCTACACCTTC.

CDR3 loop: CASSDSMQGGNNQPQHF. The CDR3 nucleotides read TGTGCCAGCAGTGACTCGATGCAGGGAGGGAACAATCAGCCCCAGCATTTT. The chain carries TRBV6-4 and TRBJ1-5; perhaps TRBD1 as D (5 bases). The length of the CDR3 is 17 residues. V was shortened by 0 bases and J by 3 bases, with 15 bases between the two germline ends. CDR1 and CDR2 (germline): MRHNA, SNTAGT.

CDR3 nucleotide sequence: TGTGCCAGCAGGGACAGGGCTGGGGCCAACGTCCTGACTTTC. Amino acid sequence: CASRDRAGANVLTF. The chain uses TRBV28 and TRBJ2-6; 8 positions agree with TRBD1. CDR1 is MDHEN, CDR2 SYDVKM, per germline. V was clipped by 6 bases and J by 2 bases; unmatched bases: 0. The CDR3 runs 14 residues.

As DNA, the CDR3 is TGTGCCAGCAGCTTAGATGGGGGCGCTGGACAGGGCGCTTATGAGCAGTTCTTC. Translated, it gives CASSLDGGAGQGAYEQFF. The V call is TRBV11-2, the J call TRBJ2-1, with TRBD1 matching over 8 bases. Germline CDR1 reads SGHAT; CDR2 reads FQNNGV. This CDR3 spans 18 amino acids. The ends lost 0 bases at V and 8 bases at J; junction bases unmatched: 15.

The chain uses TRBV7-8 and TRBJ2-1; tentative D call: TRBD2 (6 bases). The ends were cut back, 10 bases at V and 7 bases at J, with 17 bases in the middle. This CDR3 region has 13 residues. Germline V gene sequence: CDR1 SGHVS, CDR2 FQNEAQ. The CDR3 protein is CAITRGLRNEQFF. The DNA of the CDR3 is TGTGCCATCACCCGGGGGTTAAGGAATGAGCAGTTCTTC.

The chain joins TRBV28 to TRBJ2-3; D remains ambiguous. The germline V gene encodes CDR1 MDHEN and CDR2 SYDVKM. V shed 2 bases and J shed 6 bases, with 12 bases lying between them. The CDR3 loop spans 14 amino acids. CDR3 in amino acids: CASSLRADGDTQYF. The CDR3 bases are TGTGCCAGCAGTTTACGGGCTGATGGGGATACGCAGTATTTT.

This chain uses TRBV4-1 with TRBJ2-7, with 10 bases identical to TRBD1. Looked up from germline, CDR1 is MGHRA and CDR2 is YSYEKL. CDR3 length equals 16 residues. J was trimmed by 0 bases and V by 3 bases; bases with no gene match: 5. The CDR3 here is CASSHAGDRGSYEQYF. The CDR3 nucleotides are TGCGCCAGCAGCCACGCGGGGGACAGGGGCTCCTACGAGCAGTACTTC.

This rearrangement joins TRBV30 to TRBJ2-2; tentative D call: TRBD2 (6 bases). Trimming removed 1 base from V and 6 bases from J, with 18 bases in between. The germline gives CDR1 GTSNPN, CDR2 SVGIG (reference sequence). The CDR3 runs to 16 residues. CDR3 bases: TGTGCCTGGAGTGAGATGACGGGAGTGTTTTCCGGGGAGCTGTTTTTT. This gives the protein CAWSEMTGVFSGELFF.

Here the CDR3 reads CASSSGTGSSYNEQFF. CDR3 sequence (DNA): TGTGCCAGCAGCTCAGGGACAGGATCGTCCTACAATGAGCAGTTCTTC. The chain links TRBV11-1 to TRBJ2-1, with 8 bases matching TRBD1. J lost 1 base, V lost 4 bases, and 6 bases had no gene match. The CDR3 is 16 residues long. Germline V gene sequence: CDR1 SGHAT, CDR2 FQDESV (reference sequence). Full variable domain (remainder filled in from reference TRBV11-1 and TRBJ2-1): EAEVAQSPRYKITEKSQAVAFWCDPISGHATLYWYRQILGQGPELLVQFQDESVVDDSQLPKDRFSAERLKGVDSTLKIQPAELGDSAMYLCASSSGTGSSYNEQFFGPGTRLTVL.

V and J are TRBV5-4 and TRBJ2-1; TRBD2 agrees at 13 bases. Germline lookup yields CDR1 SGHNT and CDR2 YYREEE (reference sequence). This CDR3 has 15 residues. J gave up 8 bases and V 4 bases, and 6 bases lay outside the gene matches. The DNA of the CDR3 is TGTGCCAGCAGCCCTAGGACTAGCGGGAGACATGAGCAGTTCTTC. Protein: CASSPRTSGRHEQFF.

In its sample, this clone was seen once. V usage is TRBV21-1 and J usage is TRBJ2-7; TRBD1 is taken as the D call from the table, unchecked against the DNA. TRBV21-1 is a pseudogene. The CDR3 contains 11 residues. This CDR3 is CASRKAGTGYF. As DNA, the CDR3 is TGTGCCAGCAGAAAAGCCGGGACAGGGTACTTC.

With regard to this clone: This sample also contains other DNA sequences that code for the same CDR3. The chain carries TRBV19 and TRBJ2-2; 8 bases are a match to TRBD1. The V gene end was trimmed by 1 base and the J gene end by 5 bases; junction bases not matched to a gene: 0. The germline gives CDR1 LNHDA, CDR2 SQIVND (reference sequence). The CDR3 sequence is 14 residues long. In DNA, the CDR3 is TGTGCCAGTAGTATAGGACAGGGGACCGGGGAGCTGTTTTTT. This codes for CASSIGQGTGELFF.

Concerning this clone itself: Other DNA sequences within the sample encode an identical CDR3. The V and J genes are TRBV5-4 and TRBJ2-7, with D unresolved. CDR1 SGHNT and CDR2 YYREEE come from the germline V gene (reference sequence). V was cut by 3 bases and J by 2 bases, with 6 bases left in between. This CDR3 spans 12 amino acids. CDR3 DNA: TGTGCCAGCAGCTCGGACGCCTACGAGCAGTACTTC. It encodes CASSSDAYEQYF.

The J gene is TRBJ2-7, the V gene TRBV2; D gene unclear. The CDR3 is 11 amino acids. Germline V gives CDR1 SNHLY, CDR2 FYNNEI. V was clipped by 8 bases and J by 0 bases, with 5 bases between them. The CDR3 loop is CASRYSYEQYF. DNA for the CDR3: TGTGCCAGCCGGTACTCCTACGAGCAGTACTTC.